A selection of T cell receptor beta chains follows, all from one sample in a study of T cell responses to AZD1222 COVID-19 vaccine. Clones were read by immunoSEQ multiplex PCR, and TCRdb kept only the in-frame ones, dropping some. Of about 210,000 clones listed, around 94% were seen once; the top ten hold around 1.5%. This specimen was peripheral blood, taken 28 days after the second dose of the MenACWY control vaccine. The receptor set was obtained from an adult who received the MenACWY meningococcal vaccine as a control. Both conserved end residues are part of each CDR3. The D gene is left open where the match is weak. Only some rows state a clone size, as once, few, many or a class for expanded clones.

D gene	V gene	CDR3 length	clone size	J gene	CDR3 protein	CDR3 DNA
NA	TRBV7-9	12	NA	TRBJ1-1	CASSLVTEEAFF	TGTGCCAGCAGCTTAGTTACAGAGGAAGCTTTCTTT
TRBD2	TRBV7-2	16	NA	TRBJ2-1	CASSFRSGGAANEQFF	TGTGCCAGCAGCTTTCGTAGCGGGGGGGCGGCCAATGAGCAGTTCTTC
NA	TRBV11-2	13	NA	TRBJ2-5	CASSFGVQETQYF	TGTGCCAGCAGCTTCGGGGTCCAAGAGACCCAGTACTTC
NA	TRBV6-2/TRBV6-3	13	NA	TRBJ1-2	CASSYESNYGYTF	TGTGCCAGCAGTTACGAGAGCAACTATGGCTACACCTTC
TRBD1	TRBV5-1	14	NA	TRBJ2-7	CASSWGQGAHEQYF	TGCGCCAGCAGCTGGGGACAGGGGGCCCACGAGCAGTACTTC
TRBD2	TRBV7-9	13	NA	TRBJ2-7	CASSPSGSYEQYF	TGTGCCAGCAGCCCTAGCGGGAGTTACGAGCAGTACTTC
TRBD2	TRBV19	18	NA	TRBJ2-5	CASARRPSGIVIQETQYF	TGTGCCAGTGCCCGCCGTCCTAGCGGGATCGTGATCCAAGAGACCCAGTACTTC
TRBD2	TRBV28	14	once	TRBJ2-7	CASSQTWGGYEQYF	TGTGCCAGCAGTCAGACTTGGGGGGGTTACGAGCAGTACTTC
TRBD1	TRBV24-1	15	NA	TRBJ1-2	CATSDSGTGGYGYTF	TGTGCCACCAGTGATTCAGGGACAGGGGGCTATGGCTACACCTTC
NA	TRBV6-5	13	NA	TRBJ2-7	CASARLAGYEQYF	TGTGCCAGCGCGCGACTCGCGGGCTACGAGCAGTACTTC
TRBD2	TRBV5-1	15	NA	TRBJ2-3	CASSLGSGNTDTQYF	TGCGCCAGCAGCTTGGGTAGCGGGAACACAGATACGCAGTATTTT
NA	TRBV7-2	17	NA	TRBJ1-3	CASSLVSGDSSGNTIYF	TGTGCCAGCAGCTTAGTTTCCGGGGATTCATCTGGAAACACCATATATTTT
NA	TRBV9	16	NA	TRBJ1-2	CASSVAVGEPNYGYTF	TGTGCCAGCAGCGTAGCCGTCGGGGAACCTAACTATGGCTACACCTTC
NA	TRBV29-1	13	NA	TRBJ1-1	CSVEGRQTQEAFF	TGCAGCGTTGAAGGGCGGCAGACTCAAGAAGCTTTCTTT
NA	TRBV7-3	14	NA	TRBJ2-5	CASSLSGKAETQYF	TGTGCCAGCAGCTTATCAGGAAAGGCGGAGACCCAGTACTTC
NA	TRBV21-1	15	once	TRBJ1-1	CASSKTLGGNTEAFF	TGTGCCAGCAGCAAAACCCTGGGGGGCAACACTGAAGCTTTCTTT
TRBD1	TRBV19	15	NA	TRBJ2-1	CASIPDRGHYNEQFF	TGTGCCAGTATTCCCGACAGGGGCCATTACAATGAGCAGTTCTTC
NA	TRBV2	11	NA	TRBJ2-3	CASLLGDTQYF	TGTGCCAGCTTATTAGGGGATACGCAGTATTTT
TRBD1	TRBV7-9	13	NA	TRBJ2-1	CAGTGQGYNEQFF	TGTGCCGGAACGGGACAGGGATACAATGAGCAGTTCTTC
NA	TRBV4-3	16	NA	TRBJ1-1	CASSQDSLGGNTEAFF	TGCGCCAGCAGCCAAGACTCGCTGGGGGGGAACACTGAAGCTTTCTTT
TRBD1	TRBV30	14	NA	TRBJ1-2	CAWSLRQGKAGYTF	TGTGCCTGGAGCCTACGACAGGGGAAGGCTGGCTACACCTTC
NA	TRBV7-8	12	NA	TRBJ1-5	CASSLGQKTQHF	TGTGCCAGCAGCTTAGGACAGAAGACCCAGCATTTT
NA	TRBV7-6	14	NA	TRBJ2-5	CASSLRAGEETQYF	TGTGCCAGCAGCTTACGTGCAGGGGAAGAGACCCAGTACTTC
TRBD1	TRBV18	18	NA	TRBJ2-1	CASSPRTGSGSSYNEQFF	TGTGCCAGCTCACCCCGGACAGGGTCGGGGAGCTCCTACAATGAGCAGTTCTTC
NA	TRBV9	14	once	TRBJ2-1	CASSVAGAYNEQFF	TGTGCCAGCAGCGTAGCGGGGGCCTACAATGAGCAGTTCTTC
TRBD1	TRBV7-8	14	NA	TRBJ2-7	CASSLVGTGDEQYF	TGTGCCAGCAGCTTAGTCGGGACAGGGGATGAGCAGTACTTC
TRBD2	TRBV5-1	15	NA	TRBJ2-3	CASSLTGLPPDTQYF	TGCGCCAGCAGCTTGACGGGACTACCCCCAGATACGCAGTATTTT
TRBD1	TRBV2	14	NA	TRBJ1-1	CASSVEGTDTEAFF	TGTGCCAGCAGTGTAGAAGGGACAGACACTGAAGCTTTCTTT
TRBD1	TRBV6-5	14	NA	TRBJ1-4	CASTWDSTNEKLFF	TGTGCCAGCACCTGGGACAGCACTAATGAAAAACTGTTTTTT
NA	TRBV5-5	15	NA	TRBJ1-6	CASSLAPANNSPLHF	TGTGCCAGCAGCTTGGCGCCAGCAAATAATTCACCCCTCCACTTT
NA	TRBV5-5	14	NA	TRBJ1-2	CASSLPTVNYGYTF	TGTGCCAGCAGCTTACCGACAGTTAACTATGGCTACACCTTC
TRBD2	TRBV9	17	NA	TRBJ2-1	CASSVRTSGRAINEQFF	TGTGCCAGCAGCGTCCGGACTAGCGGGAGGGCCATCAATGAGCAGTTCTTC
NA	TRBV5-4	14	NA	TRBJ1-2	CASSLVGRDYGYTF	TGTGCCAGCAGCTTGGTGGGCAGAGACTATGGCTACACCTTC
NA	TRBV30	13	NA	TRBJ1-2	CAWSIGILYGYTF	TGTGCCTGGAGTATCGGGATTCTCTATGGCTACACCTTC
NA	TRBV9	14	NA	TRBJ2-4	CASSVGRGKNIQYF	TGTGCCAGCAGCGTAGGCAGGGGAAAAAACATTCAGTACTTC
NA	TRBV5-8	15	NA	TRBJ2-2	CASSSRERNTGELFF	TGTGCCAGCAGCAGCAGGGAGAGGAACACCGGGGAGCTGTTTTTT
NA	TRBV9	13	NA	TRBJ2-3	CASSANSGTGQYF	TGTGCCAGCAGCGCCAACTCCGGGACGGGGCAGTATTTT
NA	TRBV30	11	NA	TRBJ1-2	CAYRPLRIYTF	TGTGCCTATCGACCCCTGCGTATCTACACCTTC
NA	TRBV7-2	13	NA	TRBJ2-7	CASRPPSSYEQYF	TGTGCCAGCAGGCCACCTAGCTCCTACGAGCAGTACTTC
NA	TRBV4-1	15	NA	TRBJ1-4	CASSQEGRASEKLFF	TGCGCCAGCAGCCAGGAGGGACGGGCAAGCGAAAAACTGTTTTTT
NA	TRBV24-1	13	NA	TRBJ1-4	CATSDGRVEKLFF	TGTGCCACCAGTGATGGCAGGGTGGAAAAACTGTTTTTT
NA	TRBV3-1/TRBV3-2	14	NA	TRBJ2-2	CASSQDSYTGELFF	TGTGCCAGCAGCCAAGACTCCTACACCGGGGAGCTGTTTTTT
TRBD1	TRBV24-1	15	NA	TRBJ2-3	CATSDPDRVGDTQYF	TGTGCCACCAGTGACCCGGACAGGGTGGGAGATACGCAGTATTTT
NA	TRBV6-5	12	NA	TRBJ1-1	CASSPSGVAAFF	TGTGCCAGCAGTCCCTCAGGGGTGGCAGCTTTCTTT
NA	TRBV7-8	16	NA	TRBJ2-7	CASSLVSGTSSYEQYF	TGTGCCAGCAGCTTAGTCTCCGGGACGTCTTCCTACGAGCAGTACTTC
NA	TRBV6-5	15	NA	TRBJ1-1	CASRPRGGLGTEAFF	TGTGCCAGCAGACCTCGGGGGGGCTTGGGCACTGAAGCTTTCTTT
NA	TRBV2	11	NA	TRBJ2-7	CASSREIEQYF	TGTGCCAGCAGTCGGGAGATCGAGCAGTACTTC
NA	TRBV11-2	14	once	TRBJ2-5	CASSLAGAQETQYF	TGTGCCAGCAGCTTAGCGGGGGCGCAAGAGACCCAGTACTTC
NA	TRBV23-1	15	many	TRBJ2-7	CASSQCQDTFYEQYF	TGCGCCAGCAGTCAATGTCAGGACACCTTCTACGAGCAGTACTTC